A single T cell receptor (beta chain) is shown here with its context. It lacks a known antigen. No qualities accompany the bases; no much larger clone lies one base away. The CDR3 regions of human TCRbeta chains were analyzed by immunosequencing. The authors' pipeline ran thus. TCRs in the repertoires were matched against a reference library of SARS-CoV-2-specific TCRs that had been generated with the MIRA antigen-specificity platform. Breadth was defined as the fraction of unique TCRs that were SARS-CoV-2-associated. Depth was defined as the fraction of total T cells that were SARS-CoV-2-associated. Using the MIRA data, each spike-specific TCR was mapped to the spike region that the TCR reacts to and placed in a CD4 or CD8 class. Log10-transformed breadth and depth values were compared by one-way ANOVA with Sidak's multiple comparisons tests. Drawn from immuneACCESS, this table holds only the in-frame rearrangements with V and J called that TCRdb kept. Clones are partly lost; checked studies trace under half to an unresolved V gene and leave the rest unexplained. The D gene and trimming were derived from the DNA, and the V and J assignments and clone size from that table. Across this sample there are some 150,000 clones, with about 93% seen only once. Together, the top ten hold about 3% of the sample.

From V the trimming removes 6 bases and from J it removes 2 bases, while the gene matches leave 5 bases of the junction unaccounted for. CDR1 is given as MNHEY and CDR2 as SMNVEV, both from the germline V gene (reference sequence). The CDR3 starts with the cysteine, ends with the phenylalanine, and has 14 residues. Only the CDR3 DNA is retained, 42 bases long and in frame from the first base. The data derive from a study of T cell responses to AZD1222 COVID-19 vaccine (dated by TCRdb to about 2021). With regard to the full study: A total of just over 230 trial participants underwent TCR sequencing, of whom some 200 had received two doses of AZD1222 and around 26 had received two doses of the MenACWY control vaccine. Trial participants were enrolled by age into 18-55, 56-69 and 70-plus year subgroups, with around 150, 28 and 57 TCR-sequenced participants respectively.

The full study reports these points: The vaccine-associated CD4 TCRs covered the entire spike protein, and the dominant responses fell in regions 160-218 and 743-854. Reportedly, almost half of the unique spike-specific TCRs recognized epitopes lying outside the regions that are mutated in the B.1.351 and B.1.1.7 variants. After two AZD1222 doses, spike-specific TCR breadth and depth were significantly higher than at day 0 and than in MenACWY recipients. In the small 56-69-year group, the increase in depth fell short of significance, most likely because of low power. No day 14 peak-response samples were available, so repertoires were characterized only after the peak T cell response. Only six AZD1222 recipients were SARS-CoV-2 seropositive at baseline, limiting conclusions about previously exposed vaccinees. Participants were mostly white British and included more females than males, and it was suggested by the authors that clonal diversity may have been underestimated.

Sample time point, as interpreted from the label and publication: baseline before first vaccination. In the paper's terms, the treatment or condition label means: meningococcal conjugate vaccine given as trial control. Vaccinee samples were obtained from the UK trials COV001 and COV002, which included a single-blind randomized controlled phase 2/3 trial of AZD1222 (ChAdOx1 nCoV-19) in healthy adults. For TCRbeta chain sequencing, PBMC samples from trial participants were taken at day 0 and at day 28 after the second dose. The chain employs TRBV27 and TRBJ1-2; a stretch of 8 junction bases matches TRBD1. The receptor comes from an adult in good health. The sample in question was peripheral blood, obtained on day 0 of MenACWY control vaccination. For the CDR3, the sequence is CASSLDRVNYGYTF. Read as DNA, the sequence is TGTGCCAGCAGCTTGGACAGGGTGAACTATGGCTACACCTTC.